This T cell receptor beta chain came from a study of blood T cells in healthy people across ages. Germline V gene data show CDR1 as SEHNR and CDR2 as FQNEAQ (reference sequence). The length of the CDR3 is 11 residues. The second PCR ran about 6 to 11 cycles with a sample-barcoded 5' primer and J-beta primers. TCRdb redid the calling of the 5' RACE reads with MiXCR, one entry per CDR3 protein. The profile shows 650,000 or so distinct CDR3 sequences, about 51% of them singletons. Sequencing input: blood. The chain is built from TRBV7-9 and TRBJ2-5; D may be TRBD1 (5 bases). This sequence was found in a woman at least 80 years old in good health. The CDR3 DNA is TGTGGATTAGGGGTGAAAGAGACCCAGTACTTC. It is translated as CGLGVKETQYF. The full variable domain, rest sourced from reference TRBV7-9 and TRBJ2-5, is DTGVSQNPRHKITKRGQNVTFRCDPISEHNRLYWYRQTLGQGPEFLTYFQNEAQLEKSRLLSDRFSAERPKGSFSTLEIQRTEQGDSAMYLCGLGVKETQYFGPGTRLLVL.